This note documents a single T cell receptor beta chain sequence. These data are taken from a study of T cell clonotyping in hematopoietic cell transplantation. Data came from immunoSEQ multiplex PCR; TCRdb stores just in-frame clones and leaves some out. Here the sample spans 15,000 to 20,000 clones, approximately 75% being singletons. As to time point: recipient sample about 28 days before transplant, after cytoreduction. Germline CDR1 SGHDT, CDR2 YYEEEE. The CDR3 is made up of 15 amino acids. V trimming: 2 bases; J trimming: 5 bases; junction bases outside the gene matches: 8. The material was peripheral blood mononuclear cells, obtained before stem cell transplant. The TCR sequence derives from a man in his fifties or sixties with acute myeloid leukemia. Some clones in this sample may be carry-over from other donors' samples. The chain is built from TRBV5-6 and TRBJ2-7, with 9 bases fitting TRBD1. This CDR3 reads CASSLPGQGFNEQYF. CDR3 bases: TGTGCCAGCAGCTTACCGGGACAGGGTTTTAACGAGCAGTACTTC.